The present TCR beta chain was sequenced within a study of a mutant IDH1 vaccine in newly diagnosed glioma. As for the study in general: The initiation of vaccination occurred 4-6 weeks after radiotherapy alone, or with temozolomide cycles. Findings of the study overall: Across multiple MHC alleles, around 93% of patients had vaccine-induced responses. Pseudoprogression appeared independent of alterations in top peripheral clonotypes.

Measured with immunoSEQ multiplex PCR; TCRdb has only the in-frame clones, and not every one. The sample lists about 77,000 clones, more than 70% seen once, with roughly 0.74% in the top ten. Time point here: week 23, last vaccination. Each dose delivered 300 ug of mutant IDH1 20-mer peptide subcutaneously with imiquimod. In this sample, this clone turned up once. Antigen specificity is unknown. The CDR3 contains 13 residues. Material: PBMCs, obtained from a glioma patient whose treatment included an IDH1 peptide vaccine. The genes are TRBV21-1 and TRBJ2-5; the D call in the table, TRBD2, was not verified against the DNA. TRBV21-1 is a documented pseudogene. The origin of this receptor is a woman aged 50 to 60 with glioma. This chain's CDR3 is CASSDRGKETQYF. CDR3 DNA sequence: TGTGCCAGCAGCGATCGAGGCAAAGAGACCCAGTACTTC.